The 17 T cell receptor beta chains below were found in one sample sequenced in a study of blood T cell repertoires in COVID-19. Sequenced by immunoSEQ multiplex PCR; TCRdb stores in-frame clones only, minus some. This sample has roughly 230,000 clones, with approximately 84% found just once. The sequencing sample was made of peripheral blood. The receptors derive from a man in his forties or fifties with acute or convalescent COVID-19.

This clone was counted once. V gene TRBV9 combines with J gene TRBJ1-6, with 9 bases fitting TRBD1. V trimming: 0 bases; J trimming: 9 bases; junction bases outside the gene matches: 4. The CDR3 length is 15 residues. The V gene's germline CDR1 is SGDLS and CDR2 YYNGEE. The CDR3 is CASSVAGTGSSPLHF. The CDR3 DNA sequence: TGTGCCAGCAGCGTAGCCGGGACAGGGAGTTCACCCCTCCACTTT.

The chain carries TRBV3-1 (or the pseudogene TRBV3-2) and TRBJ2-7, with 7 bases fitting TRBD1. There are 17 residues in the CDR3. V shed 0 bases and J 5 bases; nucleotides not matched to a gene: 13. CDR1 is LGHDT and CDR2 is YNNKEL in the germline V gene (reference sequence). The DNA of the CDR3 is TGTGCCAGCAGCCAAGATCAGGGGGACAGCCGTATGGACGAGCAGTACTTC. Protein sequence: CASSQDQGDSRMDEQYF.

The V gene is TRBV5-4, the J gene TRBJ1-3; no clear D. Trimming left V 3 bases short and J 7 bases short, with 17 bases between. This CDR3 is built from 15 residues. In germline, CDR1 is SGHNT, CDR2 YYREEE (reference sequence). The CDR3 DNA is TGTGCCAGCAGCTCCGATAGTTCCCGATTTAACACCATATATTTT. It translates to CASSSDSSRFNTIYF.

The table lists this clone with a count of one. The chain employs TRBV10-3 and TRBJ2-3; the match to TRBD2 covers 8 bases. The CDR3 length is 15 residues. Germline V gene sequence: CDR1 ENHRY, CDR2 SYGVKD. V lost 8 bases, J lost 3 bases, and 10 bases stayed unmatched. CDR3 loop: CAIEAGGGGTDTQYF. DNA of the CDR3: TGTGCCATCGAGGCGGGGGGCGGTGGGACAGATACGCAGTATTTT.

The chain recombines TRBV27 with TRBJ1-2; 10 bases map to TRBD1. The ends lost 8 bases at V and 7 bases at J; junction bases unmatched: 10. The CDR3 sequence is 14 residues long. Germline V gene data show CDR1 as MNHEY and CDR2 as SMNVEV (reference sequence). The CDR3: CASAPDRGVFGYTF. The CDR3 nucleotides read TGTGCCAGCGCCCCGGACAGGGGGGTTTTTGGCTACACCTTC.

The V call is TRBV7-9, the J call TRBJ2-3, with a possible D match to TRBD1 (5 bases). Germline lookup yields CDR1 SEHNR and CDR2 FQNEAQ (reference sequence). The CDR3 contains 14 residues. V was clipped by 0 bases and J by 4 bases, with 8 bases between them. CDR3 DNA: TGTGCCAGCAGCTTAGCCCAGGGTCCAGATACGCAGTATTTT. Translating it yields CASSLAQGPDTQYF.

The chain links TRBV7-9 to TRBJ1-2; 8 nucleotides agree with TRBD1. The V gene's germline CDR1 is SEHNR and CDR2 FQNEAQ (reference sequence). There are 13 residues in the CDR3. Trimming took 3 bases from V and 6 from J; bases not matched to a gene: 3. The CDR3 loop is CASSFWTGNGYTF. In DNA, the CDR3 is TGTGCCAGCAGCTTTTGGACAGGGAATGGCTACACCTTC.

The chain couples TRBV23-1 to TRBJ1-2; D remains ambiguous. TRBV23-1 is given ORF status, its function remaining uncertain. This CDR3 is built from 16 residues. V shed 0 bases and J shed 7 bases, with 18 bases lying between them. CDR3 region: CASSQSLREGVGGYTF. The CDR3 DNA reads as TGCGCCAGCAGTCAATCGCTAAGAGAGGGTGTCGGTGGCTACACCTTC.

The CDR3 here is CSAPRSDTQYF. The CDR3 nucleotides are TGCAGTGCTCCTCGGTCAGATACGCAGTATTTT. The chain carries TRBV20-1 and TRBJ2-3; D is undetermined. The V gene lost 5 bases and the J gene lost 4 bases, with 7 bases spanning the gap. Germline V CDR1 and CDR2: DFQATT, SNEGSKA (reference sequence). This CDR3 has 11 amino acids.

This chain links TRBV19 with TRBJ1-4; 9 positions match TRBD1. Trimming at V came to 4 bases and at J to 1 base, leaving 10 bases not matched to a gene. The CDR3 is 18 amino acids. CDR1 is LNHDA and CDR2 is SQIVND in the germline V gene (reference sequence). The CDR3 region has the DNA TGTGCCAGTAGTAGCCCGGGGACAGGGATGGTAACTAATGAAAAACTGTTTTTT. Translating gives CASSSPGTGMVTNEKLFF.

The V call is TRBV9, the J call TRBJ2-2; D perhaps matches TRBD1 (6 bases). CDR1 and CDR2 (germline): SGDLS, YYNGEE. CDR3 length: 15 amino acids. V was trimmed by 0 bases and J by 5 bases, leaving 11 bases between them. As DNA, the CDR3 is TGTGCCAGCAGCGTAGAAGGGGGAAAGACCGGGGAGCTGTTTTTT. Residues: CASSVEGGKTGELFF.

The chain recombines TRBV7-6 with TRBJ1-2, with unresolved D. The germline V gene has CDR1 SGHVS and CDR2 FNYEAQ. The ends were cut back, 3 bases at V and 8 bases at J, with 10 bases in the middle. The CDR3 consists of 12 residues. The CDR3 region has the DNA TGTGCCAGCAGCTTGGAGGGTAACGGCTACACCTTC. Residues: CASSLEGNGYTF.

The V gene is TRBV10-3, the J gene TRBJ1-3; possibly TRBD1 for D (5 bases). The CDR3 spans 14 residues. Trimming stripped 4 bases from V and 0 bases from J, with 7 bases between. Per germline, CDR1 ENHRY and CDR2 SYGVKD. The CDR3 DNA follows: TGTGCCATCAGTGTCGGGGGCTCTGGAAACACCATATATTTT. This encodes CAISVGGSGNTIYF.

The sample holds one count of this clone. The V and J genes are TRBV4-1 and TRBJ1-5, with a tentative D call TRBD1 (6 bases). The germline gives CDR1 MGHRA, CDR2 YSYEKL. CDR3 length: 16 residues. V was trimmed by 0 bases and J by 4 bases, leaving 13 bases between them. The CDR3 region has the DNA TGCGCCAGCAGCCAAGAGGCTCCAGGGGAGAATCAGCCCCAGCATTTT. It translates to CASSQEAPGENQPQHF.

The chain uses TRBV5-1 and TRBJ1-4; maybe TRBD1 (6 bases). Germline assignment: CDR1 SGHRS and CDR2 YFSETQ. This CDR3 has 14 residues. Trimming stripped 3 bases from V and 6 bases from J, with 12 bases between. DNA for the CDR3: TGCGCCAGCAGCTGGACAGACGACCATGAAAAACTGTTTTTT. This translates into CASSWTDDHEKLFF. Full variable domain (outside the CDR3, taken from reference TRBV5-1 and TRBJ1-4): KAGVTQTPRYLIKTRGQQVTLSCSPISGHRSVSWYQQTPGQGLQFLFEYFSETQRNKGNFPGRFSGRQFSNSRSEMNVSTLELGDSALYLCASSWTDDHEKLFFGSGTQLSVL.

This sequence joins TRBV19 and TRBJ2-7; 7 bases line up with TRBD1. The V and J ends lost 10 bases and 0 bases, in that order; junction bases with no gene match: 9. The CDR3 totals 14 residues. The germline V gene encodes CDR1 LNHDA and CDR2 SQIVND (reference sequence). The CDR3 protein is CATKQGSNSYEQYF. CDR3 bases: TGTGCCACTAAACAGGGGTCCAACTCCTACGAGCAGTACTTC.

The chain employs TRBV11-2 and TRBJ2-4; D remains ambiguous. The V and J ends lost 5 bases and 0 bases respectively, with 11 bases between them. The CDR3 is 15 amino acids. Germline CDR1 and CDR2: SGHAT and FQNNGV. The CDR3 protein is CASSPPPVAKNIQYF. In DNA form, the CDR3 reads TGTGCCAGCAGCCCCCCCCCAGTAGCCAAAAACATTCAGTACTTC.